The next 12 T cell receptor beta chains were all read from a single sample in a study of blood T cell repertoires in COVID-19. Clones were sequenced by immunoSEQ multiplex PCR, and TCRdb holds only the in-frame ones, with some missing. Of 200,000 to 250,000 clones in the sample, 80% to 85% were seen once. Sequencing was carried out using peripheral blood. These receptor sequences come from a woman of 80 years or more with COVID-19, enrolled during active disease.

The rearrangement links TRBV7-2 to TRBJ1-1, with a tentative D call TRBD1 (5 bases). The CDR3 extends over 15 amino acids. The V and J ends lost 5 bases and 7 bases respectively, with 20 bases between them. Germline V gives CDR1 SGHTA, CDR2 FQGNSA. The CDR3 region has the DNA TGTGCCAGCAGCAACACCCCCGGGGGGGTAGGTGAAGCTTTCTTT. Translation gives CASSNTPGGVGEAFF.

This chain uses TRBV11-2 with TRBJ2-7; 10 nucleotides match TRBD1. Germline CDR1 is SGHAT and CDR2 is FQNNGV. With V trimmed by 8 bases and J by 2 bases, 0 bases remained unmatched. The CDR3 contains 12 residues. CDR3 in DNA: TGTGCCAGCGGGACAGGGGCCTACGAGCAGTACTTC. The encoded protein is CASGTGAYEQYF.

The chain combines TRBV7-9 with TRBJ1-6; 9 bases fit TRBD1. The CDR3 consists of 18 residues. The germline gives CDR1 SEHNR, CDR2 FQNEAQ (reference sequence). With V trimmed by 5 bases and J by 0 bases, 8 bases remained unmatched. The CDR3 coding sequence is TGTGCCAGCAGCGACAGGGACAGGGCGAGCTCCTATAATTCACCCCTCCACTTT. Translating gives CASSDRDRASSYNSPLHF.

The J gene is TRBJ2-7, the V gene TRBV7-8; 10 nucleotides line up with TRBD1. The CDR3 covers 15 residues. Germline V lookup: CDR1 SGHVS, CDR2 FQNEAQ. Germline trimming cut 1 base from V and 4 bases from J; bases unmatched to any gene: 4. In nucleotides, the CDR3 is TGTGCCAGCAGCTTAGGGACAGGGGGTGGTTACGAGCAGTACTTC. This translates into CASSLGTGGGYEQYF.

This chain uses TRBV24-1 with TRBJ2-3; D perhaps matches TRBD2 (7 bases). The CDR3 has 16 residues. CDR1 and CDR2 (germline): KGHDR, SFDVKD. V was clipped by 1 base and J by 6 bases, with 16 bases between them. CDR3 sequence: CATSDFRGEGRDTQYF. The CDR3 nucleotides read TGTGCCACCAGTGATTTTAGGGGGGAGGGCCGGGATACGCAGTATTTT.

J is TRBJ2-7 and V is TRBV29-1; tentatively, D is TRBD2 (5 bases). Germline lookup yields CDR1 SQVTM and CDR2 ANQGSEA. This CDR3 spans 12 amino acids. Trimming removed 5 bases at V and 3 bases at J, with 11 bases between. The CDR3 sequence: CSVRGGGYEQYF. CDR3 DNA sequence: TGCAGCGTTCGCGGAGGAGGCTACGAGCAGTACTTC.

V is TRBV10-3 and J is TRBJ1-1; possibly TRBD1 for D (5 bases). This CDR3 has 15 residues. Trimming cost V 0 bases and J 6 bases, with 14 bases left between them. CDR1 and CDR2 (germline): ENHRY, SYGVKD. In DNA form, the CDR3 reads TGTGCCATCAGTGAGTCAGGAGGGGAGAGCTCTGAAGCTTTCTTT. This sequence encodes CAISESGGESSEAFF.

The chain joins TRBV7-2 to TRBJ2-1; 12 positions match TRBD2. Losses at the gene ends were 7 bases for V and 4 bases for J; bases not matched to a gene: 2. The germline CDR1 and CDR2 sequences are SGHTA and FQGNSA. CDR3 length: 14 amino acids. The DNA for the CDR3 is TGTGCCAGCAACCTAGCGGGAGGGTACAATGAGCAGTTCTTC. This translates into CASNLAGGYNEQFF.

This clone was detected only once. This chain links TRBV5-6 with TRBJ2-5, with 12 bases fitting TRBD2. V lost 1 base and J lost 5; bases outside the gene matches: 3. This CDR3 has 15 residues. The germline V gene encodes CDR1 SGHDT and CDR2 YYEEEE. The CDR3 spells CASSLYLAGGETQYF. CDR3 in DNA: TGTGCCAGCAGCTTGTATCTAGCGGGAGGGGAGACCCAGTACTTC.

The chain uses TRBV5-1 and TRBJ1-3, with a tentative D call TRBD1 (5 bases). The CDR3 runs 14 residues. V was cut by 0 bases and J by 4 bases, with 8 bases left in between. Germline V gene data show CDR1 as SGHRS and CDR2 as YFSETQ. The CDR3, as DNA: TGCGCCAGCAGCTTGGACGCAGGGGGAAACACCATATATTTT. It specifies CASSLDAGGNTIYF.

The rearrangement links TRBV7-3 to TRBJ1-5, with D perhaps TRBD1 (6 bases). Germline-derived CDR1 and CDR2 are SGHTA and FQGTGA. Trimming shortened V by 6 bases and J by 4 bases, and 13 bases separated the two germline ends. This CDR3 is 14 amino acids long. CDR3 residues: CASRSIRGNQPQHF. The CDR3 DNA sequence: TGTGCCAGCAGATCGATAAGGGGGAATCAGCCCCAGCATTTT. The full variable domain, rest sourced from reference TRBV7-3 and TRBJ1-5, is GAGVSQTPSNKVTEKGKYVELRCDPISGHTALYWYRQSLGQGPEFLIYFQGTGAADDSGLPNDRFFAVRPEGSVSTLKIQRTERGDSAVYLCASRSIRGNQPQHFGDGTRLSIL.

The chain combines TRBV19 with TRBJ2-3; 7 nucleotides agree with TRBD1. V shed 9 bases, J shed 0 bases, and the junction held 9 bases outside the gene matches. This CDR3 region has 15 residues. Germline V gene lookup returns CDR1 LNHDA and CDR2 SQIVND (reference sequence). This chain's CDR3 is CASRTTGISTDTQYF. Here the CDR3 DNA reads TGTGCCAGCCGCACGACAGGGATAAGCACAGATACGCAGTATTTT.